A selection of T cell receptor beta chains follows, all from one sample in a study of blood T cell repertoires in COVID-19. Here immunoSEQ multiplex PCR was the method, and the copy in TCRdb shows in-frame clones only, minus some. The table shows around 82,000 clones, with less than 90% occurring only once. The sequencing input was peripheral blood. The origin of the receptors is a man older than 75 with COVID-19, enrolled during active disease. Both conserved end residues are trimmed from each CDR3.

TRBJ2-7 | TRBV25-1 | ASSAFSYEQY
TRBJ2-2 | TRBV1 | TSSQGKGQGARDTGELF
TRBJ2-7 | TRBV6-5 | ASSYNRDRGSYEQY
TRBJ1-5 | TRBV28 | ASSLGTGALRGAQH
TRBJ1-1 | TRBV3-1/TRBV3-2 | ASSQEFMAF
TRBJ2-3 | TRBV11-1 | ASSPTSTDTQY
TRBJ2-1 | TRBV12-3/TRBV12-4 | ASTTTNEQF
TRBJ2-2 | TRBV7-9 | ASNPGGPGTGELF
TRBJ1-4 | TRBV28 | ASSSPGQSNEKLF
TRBJ2-3 | TRBV3-1/TRBV3-2 | ASSQELAGGQTGDTQY
TRBJ1-6 | TRBV3-1/TRBV3-2 | ASSQGHLNSPLH
TRBJ2-3 | TRBV11-3 | ASSFGVSTDTQY
TRBJ2-1 | TRBV25-1 | ASTPASGAINEQF
TRBJ2-6 | TRBV18 | ASSPGITGANVLT
TRBJ2-1 | TRBV12-3/TRBV12-4 | ASSFLNEQF
TRBJ1-2 | TRBV2 | ASSMGQLTYGYT
TRBJ2-1 | TRBV2 | ASSLTGKNEQF
TRBJ1-5 | TRBV28 | ASSSTTANQPQH
TRBJ2-6 | TRBV18 | ASSPVSGTSASGANVLT
TRBJ1-6 | TRBV12-3/TRBV12-4 | ASSLYPNSPLH
TRBJ2-7 | TRBV6-6 | ASSYLVRGDPY